One and the same sample provided the 12 T cell receptor beta chains below, sequenced in a study of PD-1 blockade in classical Hodgkin lymphoma (TCRdb year 2020). The receptor library was made with the immunoSEQ multiplex PCR assay. TCRdb took this table from immuneACCESS and kept in-frame rearrangements with V and J called. Such tables lack part of the clones; where checked against another copy, unresolved V genes explain under half of the gap, and the rest is unexplained. This sample holds about 20,000 clones; less than 75% were observed only once. The ten top clones hold 7.8% of the sample. The sample's time point label, in plain terms: cycle 4 day 1 (C4D1), after five to seven weeks of nivolumab. Every trial patient had relapsed following autologous stem cell transplantation, and prior brentuximab vedotin exposure was what differed among cohorts A, B and C. Here the sequenced sample was peripheral blood mononuclear cells (PBMCs), taken before the fourth cycle of nivolumab. The origin of the receptors is a human donor with classical Hodgkin lymphoma.

V and J are TRBV5-5 and TRBJ2-7; D perhaps matches TRBD1 (6 bases). The ends were cut back, 5 bases at V and 2 bases at J, with 17 bases in the middle. Germline loops: CDR1 SGHKS, CDR2 YYEKEE (reference sequence). This CDR3 spans 15 amino acids. In DNA, the CDR3 is TGTGCCAGCAGTCTGACGGCCGACAGGCCCTACGAGCAGTACTTC. Residues: CASSLTADRPYEQYF.

The rearrangement links TRBV21-1 to TRBJ2-7; no check of the table's D call, TRBD2, against the DNA was made. TRBV21-1 is a recognized pseudogene. CDR3 size: 15 residues. In DNA form, the CDR3 reads TGTGCCAGCAGCAGATCCAGCGGGAGGGCTACCGAGCAGTACTTC. Residues: CASSRSSGRATEQYF.

This chain uses TRBV5-1 with TRBJ2-7; the D call may be TRBD1 or TRBD2 (5 bases each). From germline, CDR1 is SGHRS and CDR2 YFSETQ. Trimming shortened V by 4 bases and J by 0 bases, and 14 bases separated the two germline ends. The CDR3 runs 15 residues. CDR3 residues: CASSQFWDGSYEQYF. CDR3 in DNA: TGCGCCAGCAGCCAGTTTTGGGACGGCTCCTACGAGCAGTACTTC.

V is TRBV7-9 and J is TRBJ2-1; possibly TRBD2 for D (5 bases). This CDR3 has 16 amino acids. The germline V and J ends were trimmed by 5 bases and 7 bases, with 21 bases remaining between them. Germline V gene lookup returns CDR1 SEHNR and CDR2 FQNEAQ (reference sequence). The CDR3: CASSPPSGALGNEQFF. The CDR3 DNA is TGTGCCAGCAGCCCCCCCAGCGGAGCATTGGGAAATGAGCAGTTCTTC.

In this sample, this clone turned up a few times. The chain is built from TRBV28 and TRBJ2-7; D tentatively reads TRBD1 or TRBD2 (6 bases each). In germline, CDR1 is MDHEN, CDR2 SYDVKM. This CDR3 has 14 residues. V was trimmed by 7 bases and J by 3 bases, leaving 16 bases between them. CDR3 sequence: CASTWRGVGYEQYF. CDR3 nucleotide sequence: TGTGCCAGCACCTGGAGGGGGGTAGGCTACGAGCAGTACTTC.

The genes are TRBV10-3 and TRBJ2-1, with 14 bases fitting TRBD2. CDR3 length equals 16 residues. V trimming: 1 base; J trimming: 14 bases; junction bases outside the gene matches: 10. Germline-derived CDR1 and CDR2 are ENHRY and SYGVKD. CDR3 protein: CAISEFEGLAGVIKFF. The CDR3 DNA sequence: TGTGCCATCAGTGAGTTCGAGGGACTAGCGGGAGTAATTAAGTTCTTC.

The V gene is TRBV7-8, the J gene TRBJ1-3; D remains ambiguous. The CDR3 contains 14 residues. The V end lost 1 base, the J end lost 4 bases, and 8 bases lay between the germline ends. Germline CDR1 reads SGHVS; CDR2 reads FQNEAQ. Here the CDR3 reads CASSLVGRGNTIYF. The CDR3 coding sequence is TGTGCCAGCAGCTTAGTCGGCAGGGGAAACACCATATATTTT.

The chain combines TRBV27 with TRBJ2-7; D unclear. V gave up 2 bases and J gave up 2 bases, with 10 bases separating them. The CDR3 consists of 14 residues. The germline CDR1 and CDR2 sequences are MNHEY and SMNVEV (reference sequence). The CDR3 sequence: CASSLLGQTYEQYF. The CDR3 DNA reads TGTGCCAGCAGTTTACTAGGCCAGACCTACGAGCAGTACTTC.

The CDR3 DNA reads as TGTGCCAGCAGTTTATCTCGGGCTGGGGCCAACGTCCTGACTTTC. Encoded protein: CASSLSRAGANVLTF. J is TRBJ2-6 and V is TRBV6-5, with D hard to call. Germline V gene lookup returns CDR1 MNHEY and CDR2 SVGAGI. The CDR3 length is 15 residues. V lost 4 bases to trimming and J lost 2 bases, with 9 bases between them.

The V and J genes are TRBV2 and TRBJ1-5; possible D gene TRBD1, 6 bases. The CDR3 totals 16 residues. Germline CDR1 reads SNHLY; CDR2 reads FYNNEI. Trimming removed 4 bases from V and 7 bases from J, with 20 bases in between. The CDR3 DNA sequence: TGTGCCAGCAGTGGGGGGACACAGGGACTAGGGCAGCCCCAGCATTTT. Residues: CASSGGTQGLGQPQHF. Combining the CDR3 with reference TRBV2 and TRBJ1-5 gives the whole variable domain EPEVTQTPSHQVTQMGQEVILRCVPISNHLYFYWYRQILGQKVEFLVSFYNNEISEKSEIFDDQFSVERPDGSNFTLKIRSTKLEDSAMYFCASSGGTQGLGQPQHFGDGTRLSIL.

This chain joins TRBV7-9 and TRBJ1-4; a weak D match, TRBD1 (5 bases). The V gene's germline CDR1 is SEHNR and CDR2 FQNEAQ (reference sequence). The CDR3 is 14 residues long. Trimming shortened V by 1 base and J by 4 bases, and 7 bases separated the two germline ends. Here the CDR3 reads CASSLEQVNEKLFF. DNA for the CDR3: TGTGCCAGCAGCTTAGAACAGGTTAATGAAAAACTGTTTTTT.

CDR3 in DNA: TGTGCCAGCAGCTTAGTGAGGTCTAGCGGGAGATACAATGAGCAGTTCTTC. This translates into CASSLVRSSGRYNEQFF. V is TRBV11-2 and J is TRBJ2-1; 10 bases are a match to TRBD2. Germline V gene sequence: CDR1 SGHAT, CDR2 FQNNGV. Trimming cost V 1 base and J 4 bases; bases outside gene matches: 7. The CDR3 is 17 residues long.